One and the same sample provided the 22 T cell receptor beta chains below, sequenced in a study of blood T cell repertoires in COVID-19. Sequencing was performed with immunoSEQ multiplex PCR; in TCRdb, only in-frame clones are kept and a portion is missing. The repertoire holds about 250,000 clones, 86% seen once, with around 3% in the top ten. Sequenced sample: peripheral blood. Source of these receptors: a woman aged 30 to 39 with active or convalescent COVID-19.

The V gene is TRBV24-1, the J gene TRBJ2-3, with TRBD1 matching over 10 bases. This CDR3 spans 16 amino acids. Trimming at V came to 4 bases and at J to 3 bases, leaving 6 bases not matched to a gene. Per the germline V gene, CDR1 is KGHDR and CDR2 is SFDVKD. CDR3 sequence: CATSEPTGGFTDTQYF. The CDR3 nucleotides are TGTGCCACCAGTGAGCCGACAGGGGGCTTTACAGATACGCAGTATTTT.

The chain links TRBV19 to TRBJ1-5, with 8 bases lining up with TRBD1. This CDR3 region has 15 residues. The germline V gene has CDR1 LNHDA and CDR2 SQIVND (reference sequence). Trimming removed 5 bases from V and 6 bases from J; junction bases left unmatched: 9. In nucleotides, the CDR3 is TGTGCCAGTAGTTCCTCCGGGACAGGATCTCAGCCCCAGCATTTT. Its translation: CASSSSGTGSQPQHF.

For the CDR3, the DNA is TGCAGCGTTGAAAATGGCCGCACTGAAGCTTTCTTT. Protein sequence: CSVENGRTEAFF. This chain links TRBV29-1 with TRBJ1-1; D is undetermined. This CDR3 contains 12 residues. Germline assignment: CDR1 SQVTM and CDR2 ANQGSEA. V lost 2 bases and J lost 4, with 8 bases in between.

CDR3 nucleotide sequence: TGTGCCAGCAGCGTCGGGGGGGCCTATGGCTACACCTTC. Translating gives CASSVGGAYGYTF. The chain couples TRBV9 to TRBJ1-2; maybe TRBD1 (6 bases). Per germline, CDR1 SGDLS and CDR2 YYNGEE. The CDR3 runs 13 residues. Deletions cut 2 bases from V and 4 bases from J, with 9 bases between. The complete variable domain, with remaining parts taken from reference TRBV9 and TRBJ1-2, reads DSGVTQTPKHLITATGQRVTLRCSPRSGDLSVYWYQQSLDQGLQFLIQYYNGEERAKGNILERFSAQQFPDLHSELNLSSLELGDSALYFCASSVGGAYGYTFGSGTRLTVV.

The V and J genes are TRBV18 and TRBJ1-1; D uncertain. With 0 bases removed from V and 5 bases from J, the gap between germline ends came to 13 bases. Germline-derived CDR1 and CDR2 are KGHSH and LQKENI. CDR3 length: 15 residues. CDR3 nucleotide sequence: TGTGCCAGCTCACCACCGGAGAGGGAACGGACTGAAGCTTTCTTT. As protein: CASSPPERERTEAFF.

The chain recombines TRBV9 with TRBJ2-2; 9 bases line up with TRBD1. Germline assignment: CDR1 SGDLS and CDR2 YYNGEE. V lost 4 bases, J lost 0 bases, and 13 bases stayed unmatched. The CDR3 contains 19 residues. CDR3: CASSPVPGQGATNTGELFF. CDR3 DNA sequence: TGTGCCAGCAGCCCGGTCCCGGGACAGGGTGCGACGAACACCGGGGAGCTGTTTTTT. The full variable domain, its missing parts supplied by reference TRBV9 and TRBJ2-2, is DSGVTQTPKHLITATGQRVTLRCSPRSGDLSVYWYQQSLDQGLQFLIQYYNGEERAKGNILERFSAQQFPDLHSELNLSSLELGDSALYFCASSPVPGQGATNTGELFFGEGSRLTVL.

The chain couples TRBV5-8 to TRBJ2-3; D gene ambiguous. The CDR3 runs 12 residues. CDR1 is SGHTS, CDR2 YDEGEE, per germline. The ends were cut back, 1 base at V and 4 bases at J, with 4 bases in the middle. This CDR3 is CASSLTADTQYF. CDR3 bases: TGTGCCAGCAGCTTGACGGCAGATACGCAGTATTTT.

Comments on this clone: A read error may account for a junction end that differs from germline. The V call is TRBV6-5, the J call TRBJ2-7; TRBD1 is a possible D gene (7 bases). The CDR3 is 11 amino acids. CDR1 MNHEY and CDR2 SVGAGI come from the germline V gene. CDR3 DNA sequence: TGCGCTACGGGGCAGGGGGGAGAGCAGTACTTC. This gives the protein CATGQGGEQYF.

This clone has a single count. The chain links TRBV9 to TRBJ2-5; 15 bases map to TRBD2. This CDR3 contains 19 residues. CDR1 and CDR2 (germline): SGDLS, YYNGEE. Germline trimming cut 0 bases from V and 1 base from J; bases unmatched to any gene: 7. CDR3 nucleotides: TGTGCCAGCAGCGTAGGGGGACTAGCGGGGGGTCCCCTCCAAGAGACCCAGTACTTC. Its protein product is CASSVGGLAGGPLQETQYF.

J is TRBJ1-2 and V is TRBV7-2; tentatively, D is TRBD1 (5 bases). Trimming cost V 0 bases and J 7 bases, with 9 bases left between them. Germline CDR1 SGHTA, CDR2 FQGNSA. This CDR3 comprises 13 residues. The CDR3 DNA follows: TGTGCCAGCAGCTTAGCAGGGGAGGGTGGCTACACCTTC. This gives the protein CASSLAGEGGYTF.

The chain carries TRBV4-2 and TRBJ2-3, with 13 bases matching TRBD2. Germline CDR1 and CDR2: LGHNA and YNFKEQ. The CDR3 spans 17 residues. V lost 4 bases and J lost 3; bases outside the gene matches: 7. CDR3 bases: TGTGCCAGCAGCCCCGGACTAGCGGGGGCCCTAACAGATACGCAGTATTTT. Translation gives CASSPGLAGALTDTQYF.

This clone was seen only once. This chain connects TRBV7-6 to TRBJ1-4; TRBD1 matches 9 bases. With 0 bases clipped from V and 1 base from J, the junction kept 6 bases outside the gene matches. The CDR3 is 18 residues long. Germline lookup yields CDR1 SGHVS and CDR2 FNYEAQ. The CDR3 region is CASSLARGQGLTNEKLFF. The CDR3 bases are TGTGCCAGCAGCTTAGCAAGGGGACAGGGCTTAACTAATGAAAAACTGTTTTTT.

V is TRBV7-9 and J is TRBJ1-4; D gene ambiguous. Trimming took 0 bases from V and 6 from J, leaving 14 bases between them. The CDR3 contains 16 residues. CDR1 is SEHNR and CDR2 is FQNEAQ in the germline V gene (reference sequence). The CDR3 DNA is TGTGCCAGCAGCTTAGCGCTAGGGAGGGATCATGAAAAACTGTTTTTT. Residues: CASSLALGRDHEKLFF. Filled out from reference TRBV7-9 and TRBJ1-4, the complete variable domain reads DTGVSQNPRHKITKRGQNVTFRCDPISEHNRLYWYRQTLGQGPEFLTYFQNEAQLEKSRLLSDRFSAERPKGSFSTLEIQRTEQGDSAMYLCASSLALGRDHEKLFFGSGTQLSVL.

The V and J genes are TRBV11-3 and TRBJ2-1, with D possibly being TRBD2 (6 bases). Trimming removed 3 bases at V and 0 bases at J, with 18 bases between. The CDR3 has 18 residues. The germline V gene has CDR1 SGHNT and CDR2 YENEEA. CDR3 sequence: CASSFVGRGPSSYNEQFF. The DNA for the CDR3 is TGTGCCAGCAGCTTCGTTGGGCGGGGCCCGAGCTCCTACAATGAGCAGTTCTTC.

This chain joins TRBV6-5 and TRBJ2-1, with a weak D call TRBD2 (6 bases). Per germline, CDR1 MNHEY and CDR2 SVGAGI. The CDR3 has 12 amino acids. Trimming cost V 5 bases and J 7 bases, with 9 bases left between them. In DNA form, the CDR3 reads TGTGCCAGCAGTCCGGGGGAAAATGAGCAGTTCTTC. Translation: CASSPGENEQFF.

The table lists this clone with a few counts. The CDR3 nucleotides read TGTGCCAGCAGAGAGGCTCGTGAGCAGTTCTTC. This sequence encodes CASREAREQFF. The V call is TRBV2, the J call TRBJ2-1; D is undetermined. The CDR3 has 11 residues. The V and J ends lost 6 bases and 9 bases respectively, with 9 bases between them. Germline V gene sequence: CDR1 SNHLY, CDR2 FYNNEI.

The chain employs TRBV5-8 and TRBJ2-1; 7 bases map to TRBD1. V trimming: 3 bases; J trimming: 0 bases; junction bases outside the gene matches: 3. The CDR3 contains 15 residues. The germline CDR1 and CDR2 sequences are SGHTS and YDEGEE. The CDR3 loop is CASSWDSSSYNEQFF. In DNA form, the CDR3 reads TGTGCCAGCAGCTGGGACAGTTCCTCCTACAATGAGCAGTTCTTC.

There are a few counts of this clone. The gene calls are TRBV21-1 and TRBJ1-1; TRBD1 reflects the table's D call only, with no check against the DNA. TRBV21-1 constitutes a pseudogene. CDR3 size: 16 residues. The CDR3 protein is CASSRVGPGPDTEAFF. CDR3 in DNA: TGTGCCAGCAGCAGGGTGGGGCCAGGCCCCGACACTGAAGCTTTCTTT.

Comments on this clone: Distinct nucleotide sequences in the sample also encode this CDR3. The chain is built from TRBV15 and TRBJ2-7; weak D call: TRBD1 (6 bases). V was pared by 5 bases and J by 0 bases, with 8 bases between. The germline CDR1 and CDR2 sequences are LNHNV and YYDKDF (reference sequence). The CDR3 is made up of 13 amino acids. The CDR3 coding sequence is TGTGCCACCAGCCGGGACACCTCCTACGAGCAGTACTTC. Protein: CATSRDTSYEQYF.

This sequence joins TRBV27 and TRBJ2-7; no firm D call. Per the germline V gene, CDR1 is MNHEY and CDR2 is SMNVEV (reference sequence). The V end lost 7 bases, the J end lost 5 bases, and 3 bases lay between the germline ends. CDR3 length equals 9 residues. The CDR3: CASTDEQYF. The CDR3 DNA sequence: TGTGCCAGCACGGACGAGCAGTACTTC.

V and J are TRBV4-3 and TRBJ2-1, with TRBD1 matching 12 bases. The germline CDR1 and CDR2 sequences are LGHNA and YSLEER. CDR3 length: 18 residues. J was trimmed by 8 bases and V by 3 bases; bases with no gene match: 14. The CDR3 sequence: CASSQYLPGQGAVYEQFF. CDR3 nucleotides: TGCGCCAGCAGCCAGTATTTACCGGGACAGGGGGCTGTATATGAGCAGTTCTTC.

The chain uses TRBV9 and TRBJ2-3; the match to TRBD2 covers 12 bases. The CDR3 is 18 amino acids. The trim removed 0 bases at V and 2 bases at J, leaving 7 bases unmatched. Germline CDR1 SGDLS, CDR2 YYNGEE. The CDR3 sequence is CASSVGVLAGGPTDTQYF. The CDR3 DNA is TGTGCCAGCAGCGTAGGGGTGCTAGCGGGGGGGCCCACAGATACGCAGTATTTT.